One and the same sample provided the 31 T cell receptor beta chains below, sequenced in a study of response to subunit inactivated influenza vaccine. TCRdb re-called the RT-PCR reads through MiXCR, storing one row per CDR3 protein. This table holds approximately 520,000 distinct CDR3 sequences, about 15% found once. The sample in question was CD4+ T cells sorted from PBMCs, obtained around 25 months after vaccination. Receptors originate from a man aged 50 to 69 who received an inactivated influenza vaccine.

This clonotype was observed a handful of times. The CDR3 spells CASSLYYRGTSGPAEQFF. The CDR3 coding sequence is TGTGCCAGCAGTTTATATTATCGGGGGACTAGCGGCCCAGCTGAGCAGTTCTTC. The chain uses TRBV12-3 or TRBV12-4 and TRBJ2-1; 11 bases agree with TRBD2. CDR3 length: 18 amino acids. Trimming cost V 2 bases and J 9 bases; bases outside gene matches: 15.

The CDR3 nucleotides read TGCGCCAGCAGCTGGACGGGACGGAATCAAGAGACCCAGTACTTC. Its translation: CASSWTGRNQETQYF. The V gene is TRBV5-1, the J gene TRBJ2-5; D may match TRBD1 or TRBD2 (5 bases each). V lost 3 bases, J lost 2 bases, and 14 bases lay in between. This CDR3 is built from 15 residues. CDR1 is SGHRS, CDR2 YFSETQ, per germline.

This chain connects TRBV18 to TRBJ2-5; TRBD2 matches at 10 bases. CDR1 and CDR2 from the germline V gene are KGHSH and LQKENI. This CDR3 region has 16 residues. V was clipped by 3 bases and J by 5 bases; unmatched bases: 9. The CDR3 here is CASSPYLAGVGETQYF. The CDR3 nucleotides read TGTGCCAGCTCACCGTATCTAGCGGGAGTCGGGGAGACCCAGTACTTC.

This clonotype was counted a few times. The rearrangement uses TRBV4-2 and TRBJ2-5, with TRBD1 matching over 7 bases. CDR1 LGHNA and CDR2 YNFKEQ come from the germline V gene. CDR3 length equals 13 residues. The ends lost 2 bases at V and 7 bases at J; junction bases unmatched: 4. The CDR3 here is CASSQRQGRTQYF. The CDR3 DNA sequence: TGTGCCAGCAGCCAACGACAGGGTAGGACCCAGTACTTC.

This clonotype has more than one count but fewer than ten. The rearrangement links TRBV29-1 to TRBJ2-1; no firm D call. Trimming cost V 7 bases and J 7 bases, with 17 bases left between them. This CDR3 is built from 13 residues. Germline V gene data show CDR1 as SQVTM and CDR2 as ANQGSEA. This chain's CDR3 is CSARTVGYNEQFF. The CDR3 coding sequence is TGCAGCGCCCGGACCGTGGGATATAATGAGCAGTTCTTC.

The J gene is TRBJ1-2, the V gene TRBV10-3; 7 nucleotides line up with TRBD1. The ends lost 4 bases at V and 2 bases at J; junction bases unmatched: 1. The CDR3 is made up of 13 amino acids. Looked up from germline, CDR1 is ENHRY and CDR2 is SYGVKD. Here the CDR3 DNA reads TGTGCCATCAGTGCGGGACAGAACTATGGCTACACCTTC. Its translation is CAISAGQNYGYTF.

The chain has TRBV3-1 and TRBJ2-1, with a tentative D call TRBD2 (6 bases). Trimming stripped 6 bases from V and 10 bases from J, with 10 bases between. The CDR3 length is 11 residues. Germline lookup yields CDR1 LGHDT and CDR2 YNNKEL (reference sequence). CDR3 bases: TGTGCCAGCAGGGGACTGGACGAGCAGTTCTTC. Translating it yields CASRGLDEQFF.

This clonotype was seen many times. This chain links TRBV27 with TRBJ2-2; D gene uncertain. The CDR3 is 13 residues long. Trimming removed 11 bases at V and 1 base at J, with 11 bases between. Germline V gene sequence: CDR1 MNHEY, CDR2 SMNVEV (reference sequence). In DNA, the CDR3 is TGTGCCGCAAGGGAATTGAACACCGGGGAGCTGTTTTTT. Its translation is CAARELNTGELFF.

The chain links TRBV11-1 to TRBJ2-7; D is uncertain. This CDR3 is built from 13 residues. V was clipped by 1 base and J by 5 bases, with 9 bases between them. Germline-derived CDR1 and CDR2 are SGHAT and FQDESV (reference sequence). For the CDR3, the DNA is TGTGCCAGCAGCTTAGAATTAAGCGACGAGCAGTACTTC. This encodes CASSLELSDEQYF.

This sequence joins TRBV9 and TRBJ2-3, with D unclear. Germline CDR1 and CDR2: SGDLS and YYNGEE. Trimming removed 4 bases from V and 7 bases from J, with 10 bases in between. This CDR3 has 12 amino acids. In DNA, the CDR3 is TGTGCCAGCAGCAAAAATCGTAATACGCAGTATTTT. This translates into CASSKNRNTQYF.

This clonotype was found many times. The V and J genes are TRBV2 and TRBJ1-1; no clear D gene. Trimming took off 5 bases at V and 4 bases at J, with 14 bases between the two ends. Per germline, CDR1 SNHLY and CDR2 FYNNEI. The CDR3 loop spans 14 amino acids. In nucleotides, the CDR3 is TGTGCCAGCAGTTACCAGACAACGGGCACTGAAGCTTTCTTT. Translating it yields CASSYQTTGTEAFF. The variable domain in full, with the rest retrieved from reference TRBV2 and TRBJ1-1, is EPEVTQTPSHQVTQMGQEVILRCVPISNHLYFYWYRQILGQKVEFLVSFYNNEISEKSEIFDDQFSVERPDGSNFTLKIRSTKLEDSAMYFCASSYQTTGTEAFFGQGTRLTVV.

This clonotype has just a few counts. The rearrangement links TRBV6-2 or TRBV6-3 to TRBJ2-1; D perhaps matches TRBD1 (5 bases). The CDR3 consists of 17 residues. With 2 bases removed from V and 2 bases from J, the gap between germline ends came to 16 bases. CDR1 is MNHEY and CDR2 is SVGEGT in the germline V gene. CDR3 sequence reads: CASSYGRQQGTYNEQFF. The CDR3 DNA reads as TGTGCCAGCAGTTACGGTCGCCAGCAGGGTACCTACAATGAGCAGTTCTTC.

CDR3 nucleotide sequence: TGTGCCAGCAGCTTACCCGGGAGAGGGTCCTACAATGAGCAGTTCTTC. Its protein is CASSLPGRGSYNEQFF. The J gene is TRBJ2-1, the V gene TRBV7-3; a weak D match, TRBD2 (6 bases). Germline V gene lookup returns CDR1 SGHTA and CDR2 FQGTGA. The CDR3 runs 16 residues. The germline V and J ends were trimmed by 2 bases and 1 base, with 12 bases remaining between them. Combining the CDR3 with reference TRBV7-3 and TRBJ2-1 gives the whole variable domain GAGVSQTPSNKVTEKGKYVELRCDPISGHTALYWYRQSLGQGPEFLIYFQGTGAADDSGLPNDRFFAVRPEGSVSTLKIQRTERGDSAVYLCASSLPGRGSYNEQFFGPGTRLTVL.

There are a few counts of this clonotype. This chain uses TRBV15 with TRBJ1-4, with a possible D match to TRBD1 (6 bases). This CDR3 contains 17 residues. V lost 2 bases to trimming and J lost 7 bases, with 20 bases between them. Germline CDR1 is LNHNV and CDR2 is YYDKDF (reference sequence). CDR3 protein: CATSRSRPGGAGEKLFF. The CDR3 nucleotides are TGTGCCACCAGCAGATCCCGGCCCGGGGGCGCAGGTGAAAAACTGTTTTTT.

This chain connects TRBV10-3 to TRBJ2-7; D is possibly TRBD2 (5 bases). V lost 4 bases and J lost 5, with 12 bases in between. Germline V gene data show CDR1 as ENHRY and CDR2 as SYGVKD. The CDR3 consists of 13 residues. The CDR3 nucleotides are TGTGCCATCAGTGTTCGAGGGAAGAACGAGCAGTACTTC. Residues: CAISVRGKNEQYF.

The table lists this clonotype with a few counts. The rearrangement links TRBV7-9 to TRBJ2-3, with D possibly being TRBD2 (6 bases). Germline V lookup: CDR1 SEHNR, CDR2 FQNEAQ (reference sequence). CDR3 size: 16 residues. V was shortened by 2 bases and J by 3 bases, with 15 bases between the two germline ends. The CDR3 bases are TGTGCCAGCAGCTTATTAACCGGGAGAATGACAGATACGCAGTATTTT. Translated, it gives CASSLLTGRMTDTQYF.

This clonotype was seen at least ten times. The genes are TRBV18 and TRBJ1-1; tentatively, D is TRBD1 (5 bases). CDR1 and CDR2 (germline): KGHSH, LQKENI. V lost 3 bases and J lost 2, with 10 bases in between. There are 14 residues in the CDR3. CDR3 in amino acids: CASSPRTQNTEAFF. The DNA for the CDR3 is TGTGCCAGCTCACCTAGGACACAAAACACTGAAGCTTTCTTT.

This clonotype showed up many times. The CDR3 reads CASSEARTPYGYTF. CDR3 in DNA: TGTGCCAGCAGTGAAGCTAGGACACCTTATGGCTACACCTTC. The chain combines TRBV6-1 with TRBJ1-2, with D perhaps TRBD1 (5 bases). CDR1 MNHNS and CDR2 SASEGT come from the germline V gene. Trimming pared 0 bases from V and 5 bases from J, leaving 10 bases between. This CDR3 is built from 14 residues.

This chain joins TRBV12-3 or TRBV12-4 and TRBJ2-1; the D is unclear. The CDR3 loop spans 17 amino acids. V lost 7 bases to trimming and J lost 4 bases, with 23 bases between them. CDR3 coding DNA: TGTGCCAGCACCCCTATTGCCCGGGTAGAAGGGTACAATGAGCAGTTCTTC. This encodes CASTPIARVEGYNEQFF.

The V call is TRBV5-1, the J call TRBJ2-7, with D possibly matching TRBD1 (5 bases). Per germline, CDR1 SGHRS and CDR2 YFSETQ. CDR3 length equals 15 residues. Trimming removed 2 bases from V and 3 bases from J, with 15 bases in between. In DNA, the CDR3 is TGCGCCAGCAGCTTTCGTGCAGGGCTGAACTACGAGCAGTACTTC. This gives the protein CASSFRAGLNYEQYF. The variable domain in full, completed from reference TRBV5-1 and TRBJ2-7, reads KAGVTQTPRYLIKTRGQQVTLSCSPISGHRSVSWYQQTPGQGLQFLFEYFSETQRNKGNFPGRFSGRQFSNSRSEMNVSTLELGDSALYLCASSFRAGLNYEQYFGPGTRLTVT.

The table lists this clonotype with a few counts. This chain uses TRBV29-1 with TRBJ1-1; 7 bases fit TRBD1. Germline V CDR1 and CDR2: SQVTM, ANQGSEA. The CDR3 loop spans 13 amino acids. The V and J ends lost 4 bases and 0 bases, in that order; junction bases with no gene match: 2. In DNA form, the CDR3 reads TGCAGCGTTGGGGACAGAATGAACACTGAAGCTTTCTTT. Residues: CSVGDRMNTEAFF.

At least ten counts were recorded for this clonotype. This chain uses TRBV12-3 or TRBV12-4 with TRBJ2-5; 8 bases match TRBD2. V lost 3 bases, J lost 4 bases, and 4 bases stayed unmatched. The CDR3 covers 14 residues. The CDR3 nucleotides read TGTGCCAGCAGTTTTCGGCGGGAGGCAGAGACCCAGTACTTC. Protein product: CASSFRREAETQYF.

The CDR3 loop reads CASSLAIPANTGELFF. CDR3 DNA sequence: TGTGCCAGCAGCTTAGCAATCCCCGCGAACACCGGGGAGCTGTTTTTT. V is TRBV7-6 and J is TRBJ2-2; D gene uncertain. The CDR3 has 16 amino acids. Trimming took 0 bases from V and 0 from J, leaving 8 bases between them. From germline, CDR1 is SGHVS and CDR2 FNYEAQ.

The rearrangement joins TRBV7-9 to TRBJ1-5; perhaps TRBD1 as D (5 bases). Trimming removed 3 bases at V and 6 bases at J, with 9 bases between. The germline V gene encodes CDR1 SEHNR and CDR2 FQNEAQ (reference sequence). This CDR3 spans 13 amino acids. CDR3 protein: CASSLGVGQPQHF. In DNA, the CDR3 is TGTGCCAGCAGCTTGGGGGTCGGTCAGCCCCAGCATTTT.

This clonotype was observed a handful of times. The genes are TRBV20-1 and TRBJ2-7; a weak D match, TRBD1 (6 bases). V lost 0 bases, J lost 0 bases, and 15 bases lay in between. Germline CDR1 is DFQATT and CDR2 is SNEGSKA (reference sequence). The CDR3 spans 16 residues. CDR3 DNA: TGCAGTGCTAGAGATGAGGCAGGGGTATTCTCCTACGAGCAGTACTTC. Protein: CSARDEAGVFSYEQYF.

The chain employs TRBV18 and TRBJ1-5; 7 bases align to TRBD1. Unmatched junction bases numbered 3, after V lost 6 bases and J lost 1 base. The CDR3 has 14 amino acids. Germline assignment: CDR1 KGHSH and CDR2 LQKENI. The CDR3 DNA reads TGTGCCAGCTCGGGGGACAGCAGCAATCAGCCCCAGCATTTT. This codes for CASSGDSSNQPQHF.

Only a few counts were recorded for this clonotype. This chain links TRBV7-8 with TRBJ2-7; possibly TRBD2 for D (6 bases). The CDR3 runs to 17 residues. Germline assignment: CDR1 SGHVS and CDR2 FQNEAQ. The germline V and J ends were trimmed by 5 bases and 1 base, with 21 bases remaining between them. The CDR3 DNA reads as TGTGCCAGCAGCCACCTGACTGGCGGGAAAGCATCCTACGAGCAGTACTTC. This codes for CASSHLTGGKASYEQYF.

The V call is TRBV24-1, the J call TRBJ2-3; D call uncertain. The ends were cut back, 9 bases at V and 6 bases at J, with 9 bases in the middle. The CDR3 extends over 11 amino acids. The V gene's germline CDR1 is KGHDR and CDR2 SFDVKD. The CDR3 DNA sequence: TGTGCCACCGGAGAGAGGGATACGCAGTATTTT. It yields the protein CATGERDTQYF.

The chain carries TRBV5-1 and TRBJ2-1; tentative D call: TRBD2 (7 bases). The CDR3 loop spans 15 amino acids. Trimming pared 4 bases from V and 9 bases from J, leaving 20 bases between. Germline V gene data show CDR1 as SGHRS and CDR2 as YFSETQ. CDR3 loop: CASSPGWGGPSEQFF. The CDR3 nucleotides are TGCGCCAGCAGCCCAGGTTGGGGGGGCCCGTCTGAGCAGTTCTTC.

This clonotype has only a few counts. The chain combines TRBV24-1 with TRBJ2-3; 8 bases agree with TRBD1. The CDR3 consists of 15 residues. Germline CDR1 reads KGHDR; CDR2 reads SFDVKD. With 5 bases clipped from V and 6 bases from J, the junction kept 9 bases outside the gene matches. The CDR3 loop reads CATSVSGQGPDTQYF. CDR3 coding DNA: TGTGCCACCAGTGTTTCAGGACAGGGACCCGATACGCAGTATTTT.

V gene TRBV11-2 combines with J gene TRBJ2-3, with 11 bases that match TRBD2. V lost 6 bases to trimming and J lost 11 bases; unmatched junction nucleotides: 16. The CDR3 has 16 residues. CDR1 and CDR2 from the germline V gene are SGHAT and FQNNGV. CDR3 region: CASSARGSGGALGQYF. CDR3 DNA: TGTGCCAGCAGTGCCCGGGGTAGCGGGGGGGCCTTAGGGCAGTATTTT.